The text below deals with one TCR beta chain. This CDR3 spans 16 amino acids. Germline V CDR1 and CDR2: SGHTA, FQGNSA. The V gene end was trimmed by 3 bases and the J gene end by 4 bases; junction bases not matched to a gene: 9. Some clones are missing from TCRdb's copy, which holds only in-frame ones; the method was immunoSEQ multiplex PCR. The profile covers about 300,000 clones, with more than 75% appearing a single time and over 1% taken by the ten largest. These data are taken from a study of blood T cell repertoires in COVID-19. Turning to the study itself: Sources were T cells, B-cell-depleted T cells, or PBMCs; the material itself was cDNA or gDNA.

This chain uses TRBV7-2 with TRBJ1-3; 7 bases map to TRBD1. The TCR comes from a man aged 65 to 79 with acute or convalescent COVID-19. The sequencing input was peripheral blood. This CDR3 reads CASSLVFARGGNTIYF. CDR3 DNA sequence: TGTGCCAGCAGCTTGGTTTTCGCCAGGGGGGGAAACACCATATATTTT.